This T cell receptor beta chain appears in the sequencing data of a study of shared clonotypes between healthy human individuals. Germline V gene lookup returns CDR1 ENHRY and CDR2 SYGVKD. The CDR3 is 17 residues long. V lost 4 bases to trimming and J lost 6 bases; unmatched junction nucleotides: 12. Whole-study findings and limits: Limitation of the genetic and exposure-history diversity represented came from the few donors.

This clone was found a few times. Its antigen is not known. The repertoire was sequenced with immunoSEQ multiplex PCR; TCRdb's copy has only in-frame clones and lacks some. The sample lists 800,000 to 1,200,000 clones; more than 75% were seen once. Sequencing was carried out using memory CD4+ T cells from PBMCs. Regarding subset: CD45RA-negative fraction. This receptor was identified in a man between 18 and 35 years old in good health. Some clones in this sample may be carry-over from other donors' samples. The chain joins TRBV10-3 to TRBJ2-7, with 13 bases identical to TRBD2. The CDR3 sequence is CAISGTSGRAMTVEQYF. The CDR3 region has the DNA TGTGCCATCAGTGGAACTAGCGGGAGGGCCATGACGGTCGAGCAGTACTTC.